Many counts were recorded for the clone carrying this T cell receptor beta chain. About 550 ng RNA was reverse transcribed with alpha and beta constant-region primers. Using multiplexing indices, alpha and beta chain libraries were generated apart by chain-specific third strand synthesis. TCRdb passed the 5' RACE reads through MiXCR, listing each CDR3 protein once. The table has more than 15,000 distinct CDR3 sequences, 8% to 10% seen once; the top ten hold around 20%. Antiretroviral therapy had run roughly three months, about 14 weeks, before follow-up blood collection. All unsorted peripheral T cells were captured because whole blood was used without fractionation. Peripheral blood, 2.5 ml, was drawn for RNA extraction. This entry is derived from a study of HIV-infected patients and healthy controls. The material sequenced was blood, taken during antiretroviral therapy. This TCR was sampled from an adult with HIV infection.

CDR3: CASSSTGETEAFF. CDR3 bases: TGTGCCAGCAGTTCGACAGGGGAGACTGAAGCTTTCTTT. The chain has TRBV28 and TRBJ1-1; 8 bases map to TRBD1. J gave up 5 bases and V 4 bases, and 3 bases lay outside the gene matches. The germline V gene has CDR1 MDHEN and CDR2 SYDVKM. The CDR3 has 13 amino acids.